This is a list of T cell receptor beta chains from one sample in a study of beta chain features in type 1 diabetes. Data came from immunoSEQ multiplex PCR; TCRdb stores just in-frame clones and leaves some out. The sample records fewer than 550,000 clones, roughly an eighth being singletons. Sequenced input: naive CD4+ T cells from blood. All receptors come from a woman aged 18-29 years in good health. CDR3s include the opening cysteine and the closing phenylalanine or tryptophan. D genes are given only for firm matches. Size is stated for part of the rows, as once, few or many counts, or as a class when the clone is expanded.

abundance	v_gene	d_gene	j_gene	CDR3nt	CDR3aa
-	TRBV7-2	-	TRBJ2-5	TGTGCCAGCAGCCGAACTGGTTCGGCGGGAGAGACCCAGTACTTC	CASSRTGSAGETQYF
-	TRBV29-1	-	TRBJ2-5	TGCAGCGTTGTTGGAAGGGCTCGGAAAGAGACCCAGTACTTC	CSVVGRARKETQYF
few	TRBV18	-	TRBJ2-1	TGTGCCAGCTCACCACAAGGGCTACAGCTTTACAATGAGCAGTTCTTC	CASSPQGLQLYNEQFF
few	TRBV11-3	TRBD1	TRBJ1-4	TGTGCCAGCAGCACTGGGACAGCTGATGAAAAACTGTTTTTT	CASSTGTADEKLFF
-	TRBV9	TRBD1	TRBJ2-2	TGTGCCAGCAGCGTTGGACAGGGATACACCGGGGAGCTGTTTTTT	CASSVGQGYTGELFF
few	TRBV28	-	TRBJ2-6	TGTGCCAGCACTCCAGACGGGGGCTCTGGGGCCAACGTCCTGACTTTC	CASTPDGGSGANVLTF
few	TRBV4-2	-	TRBJ2-5	TGTGCCAGCAGCCAAGATATAACGGCCAAGCCTCGTCCGTACTTC	CASSQDITAKPRPYF
few	TRBV6-1	-	TRBJ2-7	TGTGCCAGCAGTGCCGTCAAGGGGGGCGGATACGAGCAGTACTTC	CASSAVKGGGYEQYF
few	TRBV9	-	TRBJ1-3	TGTGCCAGCAGCGTAGGCGCAGGGGAAGCTGGAAACACCATATATTTT	CASSVGAGEAGNTIYF
-	TRBV25-1	-	TRBJ1-6	TGTGCCAGCAGCCTGGTAGACGTTAATTCACCCCTCCACTTT	CASSLVDVNSPLHF
-	TRBV5-1	TRBD2	TRBJ2-1	TGCGCCAGCAGCCTAGCGGTACCCTCCTACAATGAGCAGTTCTTC	CASSLAVPSYNEQFF
few	TRBV14	TRBD2	TRBJ2-2	TGTGCCAGCAGCCAGGAAAGCCTGGGACTAGCCTCGCGTAACACCGGGGAGCTGTTTTTT	CASSQESLGLASRNTGELFF
few	TRBV27	TRBD1	TRBJ2-3	TGTGCCAGCAGACAGGGGGGACAGGTCCCCACAGATACGCAGTATTTT	CASRQGGQVPTDTQYF
few	TRBV7-2	-	TRBJ2-1	TGTGCCAGCAGCTTAGGGACAACTTCCTACAATGAGCAGTTCTTC	CASSLGTTSYNEQFF
-	TRBV7-2	-	TRBJ1-2	TGTGCCAGCAGCTTAGAAGGCAGCAACTATGGCTACACCTTC	CASSLEGSNYGYTF
few	TRBV14	-	TRBJ1-1	TGTGCCAGCAGCTCAATTAGGGGGACTGAAGCTTTCTTT	CASSSIRGTEAFF